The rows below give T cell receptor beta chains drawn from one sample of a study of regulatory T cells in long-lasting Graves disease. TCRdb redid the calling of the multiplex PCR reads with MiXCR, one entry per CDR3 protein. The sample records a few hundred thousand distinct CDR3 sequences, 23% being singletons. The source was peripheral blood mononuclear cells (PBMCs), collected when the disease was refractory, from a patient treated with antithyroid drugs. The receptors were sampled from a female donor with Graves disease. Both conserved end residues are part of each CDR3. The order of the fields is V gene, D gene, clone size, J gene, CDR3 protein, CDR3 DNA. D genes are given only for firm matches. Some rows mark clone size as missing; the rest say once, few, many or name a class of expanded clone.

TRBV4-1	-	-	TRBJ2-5	CASSQIMGGQETQYF	TGCGCCAGCAGCCAGATTATGGGGGGTCAAGAGACCCAGTACTTC
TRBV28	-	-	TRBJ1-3	CASSLRGFGGNTIYF	TGTGCCAGCAGTTTACGCGGGTTCGGTGGAAACACCATATATTTT
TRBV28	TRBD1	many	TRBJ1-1	CASSLENRGRDTEAFF	TGTGCCAGCAGTTTGGAAAACAGGGGGCGGGACACTGAAGCTTTCTTT
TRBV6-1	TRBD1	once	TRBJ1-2	CASSTGQGVNYGYTF	TGTGCCAGCAGTACCGGACAGGGGGTTAACTATGGCTACACCTTC
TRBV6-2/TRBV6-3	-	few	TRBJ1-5	CATRQTSNQPQHF	TGTGCCACCCGACAGACTAGCAATCAGCCCCAGCATTTT
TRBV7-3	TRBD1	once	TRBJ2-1	CASSSATGDEQFF	TGTGCCAGCAGCTCAGCTACAGGGGATGAGCAGTTCTTC
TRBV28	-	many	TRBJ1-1	CASRLMNTEAFF	TGTGCCAGCAGACTCATGAACACTGAAGCTTTCTTT
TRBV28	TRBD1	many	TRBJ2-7	CASKGANGVVSEQYF	TGTGCCAGCAAGGGGGCTAATGGGGTGGTGAGCGAGCAGTACTTC
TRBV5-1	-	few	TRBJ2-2	CASSLRGESTGELFF	TGCGCCAGCAGCTTGCGAGGCGAAAGCACCGGGGAGCTGTTTTTT
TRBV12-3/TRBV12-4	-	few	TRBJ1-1	CASSMGAPRRAFF	TGTGCCAGCAGTATGGGAGCCCCCCGGAGAGCTTTCTTT
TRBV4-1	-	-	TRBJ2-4	CASSLGTYAKNIQYF	TGCGCCAGCAGCCTCGGCACGTATGCCAAAAACATTCAGTACTTC
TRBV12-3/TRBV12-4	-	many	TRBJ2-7	CASSKGLNYEQYF	TGTGCCAGCAGCAAAGGACTAAATTACGAGCAGTACTTC
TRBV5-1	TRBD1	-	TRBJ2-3	CASSHGTGPSTDTQYF	TGCGCCAGCAGCCACGGGACAGGGCCTAGCACAGATACGCAGTATTTT
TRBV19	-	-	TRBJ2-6	CASSIGGMAGANVLTF	TGTGCCAGTAGTATCGGTGGGATGGCTGGGGCCAACGTCCTGACTTTC
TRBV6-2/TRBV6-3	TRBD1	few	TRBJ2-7	CASSSGTGLNYEQYF	TGTGCCAGCAGTTCCGGGACAGGGCTGAATTACGAGCAGTACTTC
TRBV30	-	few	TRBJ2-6	CAWSEGFSGANVLTF	TGTGCCTGGAGTGAAGGGTTCTCTGGGGCCAACGTCCTGACTTTC
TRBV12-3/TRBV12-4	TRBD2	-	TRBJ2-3	CASSHTLAGGTDTQYF	TGTGCCAGCAGCCACACACTAGCGGGAGGAACAGATACGCAGTATTTT
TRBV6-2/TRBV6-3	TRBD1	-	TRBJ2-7	CASSPTGVFPYEQYF	TGTGCCAGCAGCCCAACAGGGGTTTTCCCCTACGAGCAGTACTTC
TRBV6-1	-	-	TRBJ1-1	CASGRDAEAFF	TGTGCCAGCGGCAGGGACGCTGAAGCTTTCTTT